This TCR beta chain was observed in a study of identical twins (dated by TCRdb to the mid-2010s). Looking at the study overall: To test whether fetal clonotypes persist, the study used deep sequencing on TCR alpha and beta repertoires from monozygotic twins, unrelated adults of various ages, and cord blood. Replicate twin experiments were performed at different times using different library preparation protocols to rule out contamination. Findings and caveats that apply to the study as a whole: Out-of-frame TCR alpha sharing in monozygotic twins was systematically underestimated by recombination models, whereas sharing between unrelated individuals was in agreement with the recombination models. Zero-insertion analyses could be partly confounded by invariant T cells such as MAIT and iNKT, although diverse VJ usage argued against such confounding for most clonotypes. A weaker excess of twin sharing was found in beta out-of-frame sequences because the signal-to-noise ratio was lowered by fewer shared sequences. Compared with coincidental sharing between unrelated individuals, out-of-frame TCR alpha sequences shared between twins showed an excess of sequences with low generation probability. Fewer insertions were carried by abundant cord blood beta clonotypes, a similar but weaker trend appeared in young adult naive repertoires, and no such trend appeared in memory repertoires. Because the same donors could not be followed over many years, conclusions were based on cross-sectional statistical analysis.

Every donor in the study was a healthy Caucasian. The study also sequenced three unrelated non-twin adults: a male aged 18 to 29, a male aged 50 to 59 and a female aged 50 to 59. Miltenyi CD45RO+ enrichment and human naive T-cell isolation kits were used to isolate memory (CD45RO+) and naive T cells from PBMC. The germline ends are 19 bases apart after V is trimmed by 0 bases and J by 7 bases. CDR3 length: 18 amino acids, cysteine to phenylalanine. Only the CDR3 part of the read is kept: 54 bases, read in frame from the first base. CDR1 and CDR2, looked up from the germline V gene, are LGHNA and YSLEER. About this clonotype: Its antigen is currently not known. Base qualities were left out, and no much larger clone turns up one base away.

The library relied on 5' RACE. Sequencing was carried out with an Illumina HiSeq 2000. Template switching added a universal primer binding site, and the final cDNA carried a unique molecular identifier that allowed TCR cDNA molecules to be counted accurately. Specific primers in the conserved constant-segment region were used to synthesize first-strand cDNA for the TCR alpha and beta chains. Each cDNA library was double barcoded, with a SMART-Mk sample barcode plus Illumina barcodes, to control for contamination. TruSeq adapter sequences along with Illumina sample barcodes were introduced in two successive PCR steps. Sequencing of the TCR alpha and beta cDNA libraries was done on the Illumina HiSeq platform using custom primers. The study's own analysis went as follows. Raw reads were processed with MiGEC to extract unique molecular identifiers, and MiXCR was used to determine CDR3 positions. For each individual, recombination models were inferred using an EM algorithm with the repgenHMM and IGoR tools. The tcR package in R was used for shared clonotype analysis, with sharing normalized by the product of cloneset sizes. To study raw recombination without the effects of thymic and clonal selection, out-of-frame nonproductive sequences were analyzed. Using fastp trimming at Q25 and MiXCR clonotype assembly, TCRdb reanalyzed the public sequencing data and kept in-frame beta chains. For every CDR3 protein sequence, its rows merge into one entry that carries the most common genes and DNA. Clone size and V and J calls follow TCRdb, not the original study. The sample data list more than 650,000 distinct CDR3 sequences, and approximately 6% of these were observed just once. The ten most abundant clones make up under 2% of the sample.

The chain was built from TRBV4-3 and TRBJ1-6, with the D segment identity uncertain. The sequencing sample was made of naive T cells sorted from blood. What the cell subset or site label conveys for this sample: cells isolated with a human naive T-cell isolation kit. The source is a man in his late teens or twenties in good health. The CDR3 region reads CASSQDVGDPADNSPLHF. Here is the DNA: TGCGCCAGCAGCCAAGATGTAGGCGACCCCGCGGACAATTCACCCCTCCACTTT.